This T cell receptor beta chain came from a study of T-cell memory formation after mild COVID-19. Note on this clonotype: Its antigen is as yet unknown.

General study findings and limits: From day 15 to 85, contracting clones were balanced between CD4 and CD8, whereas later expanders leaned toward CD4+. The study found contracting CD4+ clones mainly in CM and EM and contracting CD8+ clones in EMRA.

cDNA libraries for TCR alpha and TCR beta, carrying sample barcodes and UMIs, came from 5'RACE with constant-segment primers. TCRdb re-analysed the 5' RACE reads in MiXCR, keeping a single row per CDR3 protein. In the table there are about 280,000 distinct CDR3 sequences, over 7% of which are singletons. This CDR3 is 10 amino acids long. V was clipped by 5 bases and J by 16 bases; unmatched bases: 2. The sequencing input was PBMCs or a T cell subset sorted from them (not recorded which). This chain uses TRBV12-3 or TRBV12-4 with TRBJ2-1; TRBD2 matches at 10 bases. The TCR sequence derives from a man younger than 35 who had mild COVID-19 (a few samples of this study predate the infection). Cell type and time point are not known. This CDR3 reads CASSGTSEFF. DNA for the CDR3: TGTGCCAGCAGTGGGACTAGCGAATTCTTC.